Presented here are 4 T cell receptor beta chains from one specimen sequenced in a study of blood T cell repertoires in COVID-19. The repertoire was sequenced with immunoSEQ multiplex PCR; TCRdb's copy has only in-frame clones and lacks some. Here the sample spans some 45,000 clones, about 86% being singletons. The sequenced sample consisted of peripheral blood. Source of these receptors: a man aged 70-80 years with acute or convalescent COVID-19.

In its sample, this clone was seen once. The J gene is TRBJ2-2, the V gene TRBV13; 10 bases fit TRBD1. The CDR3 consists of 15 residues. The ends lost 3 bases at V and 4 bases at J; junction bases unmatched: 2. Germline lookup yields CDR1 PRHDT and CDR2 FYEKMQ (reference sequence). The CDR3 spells CASSLDRGITGELFF. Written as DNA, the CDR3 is TGTGCCAGCAGCTTGGACAGGGGGATCACCGGGGAGCTGTTTTTT.

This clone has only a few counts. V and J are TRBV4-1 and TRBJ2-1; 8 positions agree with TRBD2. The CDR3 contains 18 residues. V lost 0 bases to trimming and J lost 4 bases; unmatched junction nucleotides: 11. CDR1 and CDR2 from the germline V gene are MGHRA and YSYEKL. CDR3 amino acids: CASSQEALRAGVYNEQFF. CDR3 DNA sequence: TGCGCCAGCAGCCAAGAGGCACTAAGAGCGGGGGTTTACAATGAGCAGTTCTTC.

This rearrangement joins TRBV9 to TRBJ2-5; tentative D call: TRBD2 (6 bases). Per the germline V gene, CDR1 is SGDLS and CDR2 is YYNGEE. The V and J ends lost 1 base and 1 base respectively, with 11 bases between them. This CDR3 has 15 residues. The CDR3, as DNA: TGTGCCAGCAGCGTAACAGGAGCGGGCCAAGAGACCCAGTACTTC. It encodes CASSVTGAGQETQYF.

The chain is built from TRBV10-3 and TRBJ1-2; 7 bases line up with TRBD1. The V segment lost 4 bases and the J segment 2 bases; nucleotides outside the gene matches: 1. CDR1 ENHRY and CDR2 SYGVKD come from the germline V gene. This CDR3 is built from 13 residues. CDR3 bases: TGTGCCATCAGTGGGGGACAGAACTATGGCTACACCTTC. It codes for CAISGGQNYGYTF.